Sequencing of this TCR beta chain was carried out in a study of blood T cell repertoires in COVID-19. Study summary: The study drew acute and convalescent COVID-19 samples from the United States, Italy and Spain. The cDNA or gDNA used as material had been derived from T cells, B-cell-depleted T cells, or PBMCs.

The CDR3 covers 15 residues. With 0 bases removed from V and 6 bases from J, the gap between germline ends came to 14 bases. CDR1 and CDR2 from the germline V gene are SGHDT and YYEEEE. Per the authors' pipeline: By means of reference gene primer amplification, nucleated cell counts were estimated. Profiled with immunoSEQ multiplex PCR; TCRdb holds only in-frame clones, not every one. That table is the source of V, J and clone size, and D and trimming were worked out from the DNA. This table holds around 310,000 clones, nearly 90% found once. Seattle participants joined during active infection and were tracked over time.

The sequenced material came from peripheral blood. The source is a woman between 40 and 50 years old with COVID-19, enrolled during active disease. The chain is built from TRBV5-6 and TRBJ2-3; a possible D gene is TRBD2 (7 bases). The CDR3 nucleotides are TGTGCCAGCAGCTTGGTAGGGGGGGCCGTTGATACGCAGTATTTT. Translation gives CASSLVGGAVDTQYF.